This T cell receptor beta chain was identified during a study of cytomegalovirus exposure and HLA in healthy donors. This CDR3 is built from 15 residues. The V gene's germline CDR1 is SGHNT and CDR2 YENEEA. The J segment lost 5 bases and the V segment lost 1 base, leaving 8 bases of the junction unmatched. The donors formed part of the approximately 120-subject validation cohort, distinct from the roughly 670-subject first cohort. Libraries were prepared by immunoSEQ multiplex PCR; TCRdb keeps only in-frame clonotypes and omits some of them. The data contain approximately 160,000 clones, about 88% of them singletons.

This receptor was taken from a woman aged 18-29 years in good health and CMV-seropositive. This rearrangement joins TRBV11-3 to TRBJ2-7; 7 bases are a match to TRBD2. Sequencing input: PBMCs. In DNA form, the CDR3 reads TGTGCCAGCAGCTTAGTAGGCGGGAGTGACGACGAGCAGTACTTC. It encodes CASSLVGGSDDEQYF.